The 25 T cell receptor beta chains below all came from one sample that was sequenced in a study of post-analysis software for immune sequencing data. Study-wide findings and caveats: Roughly 5 TRBV segments, TRBV5-6, TRBV5-1 and TRBV20-1 among them, were found more frequent in patients than controls.

What these receptors recognize is not known. Prepared libraries of TCR beta cDNA carried unique molecular identifiers. TCRdb reanalysed the PCR reads using MiXCR and keeps one entry per CDR3 protein. The sample lists hundreds of thousands of distinct CDR3 sequences, roughly 27% occurring once. The sample was blood. These receptors were obtained from a girl aged 10 to 17 with multiple sclerosis.

Only a few counts were recorded for this clonotype. The chain combines TRBV25-1 with TRBJ2-3; D is possibly TRBD1 (5 bases). Trimming pared 6 bases from V and 6 bases from J, leaving 7 bases between. This CDR3 spans 11 amino acids. Germline CDR1 is MGHDK and CDR2 is SYGVNS. The CDR3 DNA reads TGTGCCAGCAGGCAGGGCGATACGCAGTATTTT. Its translation is CASRQGDTQYF. Full variable domain (outside the CDR3, taken from reference TRBV25-1 and TRBJ2-3): EADIYQTPRYLVIGTGKKITLECSQTMGHDKMYWYQQDPGMELHLIHYSYGVNSTEKGDLSSESTVSRIRTEHFPLTLESARPSHTSQYLCASRQGDTQYFGPGTRLTVL.

This clonotype has more than one count but fewer than ten. The CDR3 spells CASSQEWGRKFMNTEAFF. The CDR3 coding sequence is TGCGCCAGCAGCCAAGAATGGGGGCGGAAATTCATGAACACTGAAGCTTTCTTT. V and J are TRBV4-3 and TRBJ1-1; a weak D match, TRBD1 (6 bases). Trimming stripped 0 bases from V and 0 bases from J, with 17 bases between. The CDR3 totals 18 residues. In germline, CDR1 is LGHNA, CDR2 YSLEER.

This clonotype was seen only a few times. This sequence joins TRBV20-1 and TRBJ2-1; 12 bases line up with TRBD2. The CDR3 sequence is 17 residues long. Germline CDR1 is DFQATT and CDR2 is SNEGSKA (reference sequence). V lost 0 bases and J lost 7; bases outside the gene matches: 10. The CDR3 here is CSARDFLGLAGGNEQFF. DNA for the CDR3: TGCAGTGCTAGAGACTTTTTAGGCCTAGCGGGAGGGAATGAGCAGTTCTTC.

The rearrangement links TRBV5-1 to TRBJ2-1; D unresolved. V was pared by 4 bases and J by 8 bases, with 10 bases between. CDR3 length: 12 amino acids. The V gene's germline CDR1 is SGHRS and CDR2 YFSETQ. The CDR3 bases are TGCGCCAGCAGCCAAAACAGAGATGAGCAGTTCTTC. Its protein product is CASSQNRDEQFF. The full variable domain, its missing parts supplied by reference TRBV5-1 and TRBJ2-1, is KAGVTQTPRYLIKTRGQQVTLSCSPISGHRSVSWYQQTPGQGLQFLFEYFSETQRNKGNFPGRFSGRQFSNSRSEMNVSTLELGDSALYLCASSQNRDEQFFGPGTRLTVL.

The rearrangement joins TRBV25-1 to TRBJ2-1; no clear D. Trimming stripped 6 bases from V and 2 bases from J, with 14 bases between. The CDR3 runs to 15 residues. CDR1 and CDR2 (germline): MGHDK, SYGVNS. CDR3 region: CASRSLGSAYNEQFF. The CDR3 DNA is TGTGCCAGCAGGTCGCTGGGCAGTGCCTACAATGAGCAGTTCTTC. Filled out from reference TRBV25-1 and TRBJ2-1, the complete variable domain reads EADIYQTPRYLVIGTGKKITLECSQTMGHDKMYWYQQDPGMELHLIHYSYGVNSTEKGDLSSESTVSRIRTEHFPLTLESARPSHTSQYLCASRSLGSAYNEQFFGPGTRLTVL.

This rearrangement joins TRBV15 to TRBJ1-6; D is perhaps TRBD1 (5 bases). Germline V gives CDR1 LNHNV, CDR2 YYDKDF (reference sequence). The CDR3 sequence is 14 residues long. V was cut by 5 bases and J by 8 bases, with 13 bases left in between. The CDR3: CATSFGTGYSPLHF. DNA for the CDR3: TGTGCCACCAGCTTCGGGACGGGTTATTCACCCCTCCACTTT.

In this sample, this clonotype turned up once. The conserved final phenylalanine or tryptophan is absent from the CDR3, which likely points to a read error. The genes are TRBV29-1 and TRBJ1-2; D gene unclear. Trimming removed 7 bases at V and 8 bases at J, with 14 bases between. Germline lookup yields CDR1 SQVTM and CDR2 ANQGSEA. The CDR3 runs to 11 residues. CDR3 coding DNA: TGCAGCGGCACAGAGATGGGGGGCTACACCGTC. Amino acids: CSGTEMGGYTV.

This clonotype showed up just a few times. The rearrangement joins TRBV20-1 to TRBJ2-7; TRBD2 aligns across 8 bases. V shed 6 bases and J 4 bases; nucleotides not matched to a gene: 5. This CDR3 contains 12 residues. Germline V gene sequence: CDR1 DFQATT, CDR2 SNEGSKA (reference sequence). The DNA of the CDR3 is TGCAGTGCGGTGGGACTAGAATACGAGCAGTACTTC. Its translation is CSAVGLEYEQYF.

J is TRBJ1-1 and V is TRBV5-1, with D possibly matching TRBD1 (5 bases). CDR1 and CDR2 (germline): SGHRS, YFSETQ. The CDR3 extends over 16 amino acids. Trimming took 3 bases from V and 2 from J, leaving 17 bases between them. The chain's CDR3 is CASSSGVGAINTEAFF. For the CDR3, the DNA is TGCGCCAGCAGCTCCGGGGTCGGGGCCATTAACACTGAAGCTTTCTTT.

The J gene is TRBJ2-7, the V gene TRBV28; TRBD1 matches 9 bases. With V trimmed by 6 bases and J by 1 base, 10 bases remained unmatched. The germline V gene encodes CDR1 MDHEN and CDR2 SYDVKM. The CDR3 contains 16 residues. This CDR3 reads CASSSPRDRASYEQYF. CDR3 nucleotides: TGTGCCAGCAGCTCCCCGAGGGACAGGGCTTCCTACGAGCAGTACTTC.

This rearrangement joins TRBV28 to TRBJ2-1; 7 bases fit TRBD2. Germline V gives CDR1 MDHEN, CDR2 SYDVKM. Losses at the gene ends were 4 bases for V and 9 bases for J; bases not matched to a gene: 9. This CDR3 comprises 14 residues. The CDR3 region is CASSSMREMGEQFF. The DNA for the CDR3 is TGTGCCAGCAGTTCCATGCGGGAGATGGGTGAGCAGTTCTTC. The entire variable domain, with the rest obtained from reference TRBV28 and TRBJ2-1, is as follows: DVKVTQSSRYLVKRTGEKVFLECVQDMDHENMFWYRQDPGLGLRLIYFSYDVKMKEKGDIPEGYSVSREKKERFSLILESASTNQTSMYLCASSSMREMGEQFFGPGTRLTVL.

The rearrangement joins TRBV6-4 to TRBJ1-1, with D perhaps TRBD1 (6 bases). The CDR3 sequence is 13 residues long. V was pared by 6 bases and J by 1 base, with 9 bases between. Germline V CDR1 and CDR2: MRHNA, SNTAGT. CDR3 DNA sequence: TGTGCCAGCAGGAGACAGGCGAACACTGAAGCTTTCTTT. It encodes CASRRQANTEAFF.

J is TRBJ1-2 and V is TRBV27; TRBD1 aligns across 7 bases. Germline V gene sequence: CDR1 MNHEY, CDR2 SMNVEV (reference sequence). The junction had 8 bases not matched to a gene; V was cut back by 6 bases and J by 4 bases. The CDR3 length is 14 residues. The CDR3 reads CASRTGKWGYGYTF. For the CDR3, the DNA is TGTGCCAGCAGGACAGGGAAGTGGGGCTATGGCTACACCTTC.

The chain combines TRBV6-1 with TRBJ2-7, with TRBD2 identical over 7 bases. V was clipped by 0 bases and J by 3 bases; unmatched bases: 2. This CDR3 has 14 residues. Looked up from germline, CDR1 is MNHNS and CDR2 is SASEGT. CDR3 loop: CASSEAGGDYEQYF. The CDR3 DNA follows: TGTGCCAGCAGTGAAGCGGGAGGGGACTACGAGCAGTACTTC.

This clonotype was seen more than once but under ten times. This chain uses TRBV3-1 with TRBJ2-1, with 9 bases aligning to TRBD2. Germline loops: CDR1 LGHDT, CDR2 YNNKEL (reference sequence). The CDR3 spans 15 residues. Trimming cost V 9 bases and J 0 bases; bases outside gene matches: 6. CDR3 nucleotides: TGTGCCAGTGGCGGGGGGGCTCTCTCCTACAATGAGCAGTTCTTC. Encoded protein: CASGGGALSYNEQFF.

This chain links TRBV9 with TRBJ2-1; 8 bases match TRBD2. This CDR3 spans 15 amino acids. The junction had 15 bases not matched to a gene; V was cut back by 7 bases and J by 9 bases. Germline V lookup: CDR1 SGDLS, CDR2 YYNGEE. The chain's CDR3 is CASQQTSGGSSEQFF. The CDR3 DNA sequence: TGTGCCAGCCAACAAACTAGCGGAGGAAGTAGTGAGCAGTTCTTC.

The chain is built from TRBV5-1 and TRBJ2-1; 14 bases line up with TRBD2. This CDR3 is 14 amino acids long. Unmatched junction bases numbered 4, after V lost 5 bases and J lost 9 bases. From germline, CDR1 is SGHRS and CDR2 YFSETQ. The CDR3 DNA follows: TGCGCCAGCAGGGGACTAGCGGGAGACGGTGAGCAGTTCTTC. Amino acid sequence: CASRGLAGDGEQFF.

This clonotype has just a few counts. The chain recombines TRBV28 with TRBJ2-5; 7 nucleotides agree with TRBD1. The CDR3 runs to 17 residues. V was clipped by 4 bases and J by 7 bases; unmatched bases: 18. Germline assignment: CDR1 MDHEN and CDR2 SYDVKM. The CDR3 loop reads CASSSTGERYKVGTQYF. CDR3 bases: TGTGCCAGCAGTTCCACAGGGGAGCGGTACAAAGTGGGGACCCAGTACTTC.

This clonotype was picked up a small number of times. The CDR3 reads CASSPRDRGQEQYF. The DNA of the CDR3 is TGTGCCAGCAGCCCCCGGGACAGGGGGCAGGAGCAGTACTTC. The V gene is TRBV7-2, the J gene TRBJ2-7, with 12 bases fitting TRBD1. The CDR3 spans 14 residues. V was pared by 5 bases and J by 7 bases, with 6 bases of the junction left unmatched. CDR1 is SGHTA, CDR2 FQGNSA, per germline.

The V gene is TRBV12-3 or TRBV12-4, the J gene TRBJ1-1; D unclear. Trimming took off 2 bases at V and 5 bases at J, with 9 bases between the two ends. This CDR3 is 13 amino acids long. CDR3 region: CASSLNDRTEAFF. Here the CDR3 DNA reads TGTGCCAGCAGTTTAAATGACCGGACTGAAGCTTTCTTT.

CDR3 amino acids: CSVEGGDNSYEQYF. DNA for the CDR3: TGCAGCGTTGAAGGCGGGGACAACTCCTACGAGCAGTACTTC. The rearrangement links TRBV29-1 to TRBJ2-7; D tentatively fits TRBD1 or TRBD2 (6 bases each). CDR1 SQVTM and CDR2 ANQGSEA come from the germline V gene. V was cut by 1 base and J by 0 bases, with 10 bases left in between. This CDR3 is 14 amino acids long.

The V gene is TRBV20-1, the J gene TRBJ1-2; weak D call: TRBD1 (6 bases). The CDR3 extends over 13 amino acids. Germline assignment: CDR1 DFQATT and CDR2 SNEGSKA (reference sequence). V lost 0 bases and J lost 8, with 13 bases in between. The CDR3: CSARDLGARGYTF. The CDR3 DNA reads as TGCAGTGCTAGAGATCTGGGGGCGAGGGGCTACACCTTC.

V usage is TRBV20-1 and J usage is TRBJ1-5, with D perhaps TRBD1 (6 bases). Germline lookup yields CDR1 DFQATT and CDR2 SNEGSKA (reference sequence). The CDR3 is made up of 12 amino acids. Trimming removed 6 bases at V and 5 bases at J, with 11 bases between. The CDR3 region has the DNA TGCAGTGCCTCAGACAGGTATCAGCCCCAGCATTTT. The encoded protein is CSASDRYQPQHF.

V usage is TRBV6-5 and J usage is TRBJ1-2; the D is unclear. This CDR3 region has 17 residues. Per germline, CDR1 MNHEY and CDR2 SVGAGI. Trimming shortened V by 2 bases and J by 2 bases, and 18 bases separated the two germline ends. Written as DNA, the CDR3 is TGTGCCAGCAGTTACACCTCGACCTCTCGCCAGAACTATGGCTACACCTTC. It encodes CASSYTSTSRQNYGYTF.

The sample holds a few counts of this clonotype. The V gene is TRBV6-2 or TRBV6-3, the J gene TRBJ2-5; D might be TRBD1 (5 bases). The ends were cut back, 3 bases at V and 1 base at J, with 15 bases in the middle. Germline-derived CDR1 and CDR2 are MNHEY and SVGEGT. The CDR3 length is 16 residues. The CDR3 loop reads CASSYRLQGRQETQYF. CDR3 DNA sequence: TGTGCCAGCAGTTATCGTCTCCAGGGCCGCCAAGAGACCCAGTACTTC.